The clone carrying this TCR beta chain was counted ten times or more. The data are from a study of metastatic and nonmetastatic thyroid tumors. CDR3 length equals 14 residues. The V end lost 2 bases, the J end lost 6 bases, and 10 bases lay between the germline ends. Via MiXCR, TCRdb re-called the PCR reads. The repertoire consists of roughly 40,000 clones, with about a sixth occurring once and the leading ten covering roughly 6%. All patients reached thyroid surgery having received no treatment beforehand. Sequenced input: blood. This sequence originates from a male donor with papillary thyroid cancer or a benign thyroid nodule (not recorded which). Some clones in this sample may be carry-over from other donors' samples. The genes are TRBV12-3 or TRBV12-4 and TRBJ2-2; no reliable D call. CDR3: CASSLMGYAGELFF. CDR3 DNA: TGTGCCAGCAGTTTAATGGGGTACGCCGGGGAGCTGTTTTTT.